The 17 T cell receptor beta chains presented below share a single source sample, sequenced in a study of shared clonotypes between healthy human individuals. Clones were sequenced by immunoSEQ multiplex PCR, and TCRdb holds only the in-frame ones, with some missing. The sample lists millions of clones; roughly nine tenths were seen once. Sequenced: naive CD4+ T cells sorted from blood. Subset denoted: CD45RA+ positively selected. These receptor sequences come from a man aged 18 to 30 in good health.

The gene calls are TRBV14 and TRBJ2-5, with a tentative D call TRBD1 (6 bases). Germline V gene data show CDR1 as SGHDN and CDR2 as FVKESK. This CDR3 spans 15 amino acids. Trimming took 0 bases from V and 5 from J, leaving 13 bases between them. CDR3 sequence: CASSQDSRGGETQYF. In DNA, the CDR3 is TGTGCCAGCAGCCAAGACTCCAGGGGCGGGGAGACCCAGTACTTC.

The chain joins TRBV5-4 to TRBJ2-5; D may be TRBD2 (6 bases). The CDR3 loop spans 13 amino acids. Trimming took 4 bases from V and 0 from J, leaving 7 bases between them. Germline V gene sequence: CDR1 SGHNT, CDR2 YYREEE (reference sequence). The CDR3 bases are TGTGCCAGCAGCCGCGGGAACCAAGAGACCCAGTACTTC. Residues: CASSRGNQETQYF.

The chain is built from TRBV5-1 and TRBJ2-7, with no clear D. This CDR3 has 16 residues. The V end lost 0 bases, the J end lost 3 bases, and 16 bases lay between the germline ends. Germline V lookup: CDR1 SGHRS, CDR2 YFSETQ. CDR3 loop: CASSLGSAGPVYEQYF. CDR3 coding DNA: TGCGCCAGCAGCTTGGGGTCGGCAGGCCCCGTCTACGAGCAGTACTTC.

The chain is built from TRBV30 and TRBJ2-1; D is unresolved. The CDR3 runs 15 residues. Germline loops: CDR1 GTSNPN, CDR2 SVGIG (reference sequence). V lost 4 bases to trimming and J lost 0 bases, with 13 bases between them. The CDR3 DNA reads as TGTGCCTGGACAGTTACGGGTACCTCCTACAATGAGCAGTTCTTC. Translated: CAWTVTGTSYNEQFF.

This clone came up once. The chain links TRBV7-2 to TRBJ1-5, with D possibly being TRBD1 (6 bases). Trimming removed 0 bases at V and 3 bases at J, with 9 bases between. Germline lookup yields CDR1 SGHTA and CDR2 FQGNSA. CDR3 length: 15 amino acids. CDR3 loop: CASSLATGVNQPQHF. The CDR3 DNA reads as TGTGCCAGCAGCTTAGCGACAGGAGTCAATCAGCCCCAGCATTTT.

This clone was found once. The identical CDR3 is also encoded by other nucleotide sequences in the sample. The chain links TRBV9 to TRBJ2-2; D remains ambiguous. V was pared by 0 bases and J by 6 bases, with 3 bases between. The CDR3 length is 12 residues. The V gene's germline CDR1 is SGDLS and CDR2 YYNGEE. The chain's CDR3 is CASSVVSGELFF. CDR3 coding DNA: TGTGCCAGCAGCGTAGTGTCCGGGGAGCTGTTTTTT.

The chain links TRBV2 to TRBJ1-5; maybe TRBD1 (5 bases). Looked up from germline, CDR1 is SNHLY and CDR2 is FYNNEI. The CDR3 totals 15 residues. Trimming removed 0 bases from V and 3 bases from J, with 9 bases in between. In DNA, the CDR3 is TGTGCCAGCAGTGAAGCCCAGGGTTACAATCAGCCCCAGCATTTT. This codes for CASSEAQGYNQPQHF.

CDR3 bases: TGTGCCAGCAGTGCCACAGGGGGGGAGGGCTACACCTTC. Translating it yields CASSATGGEGYTF. The V gene is TRBV6-6, the J gene TRBJ1-2, with 8 bases fitting TRBD1. The trim removed 5 bases at V and 8 bases at J, leaving 7 bases unmatched. The CDR3 extends over 13 amino acids. Germline lookup yields CDR1 MNHNY and CDR2 SVGAGI (reference sequence).

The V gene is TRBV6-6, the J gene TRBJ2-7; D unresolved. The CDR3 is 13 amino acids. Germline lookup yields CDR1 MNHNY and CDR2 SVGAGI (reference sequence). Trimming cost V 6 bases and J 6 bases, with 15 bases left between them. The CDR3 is CASRHVMSGEQYF. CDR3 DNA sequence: TGTGCCAGCAGACACGTTATGAGTGGCGAGCAGTACTTC.

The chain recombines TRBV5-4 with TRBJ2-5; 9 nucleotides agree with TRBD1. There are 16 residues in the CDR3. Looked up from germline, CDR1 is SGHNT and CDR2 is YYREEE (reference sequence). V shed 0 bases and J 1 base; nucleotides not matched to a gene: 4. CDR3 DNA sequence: TGTGCCAGCAGCTTGGTTACAGGGGGCTTCCAAGAGACCCAGTACTTC. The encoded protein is CASSLVTGGFQETQYF.

CDR3 sequence: CASSYTGTTHTDTQYF. In DNA, the CDR3 is TGTGCCAGCAGTTACACCGGGACTACGCACACAGATACGCAGTATTTT. The chain employs TRBV6-6 and TRBJ2-3; 7 bases align to TRBD2. Germline assignment: CDR1 MNHNY and CDR2 SVGAGI (reference sequence). The CDR3 covers 16 residues. V gave up 2 bases and J gave up 2 bases; unmatched junction bases: 7.

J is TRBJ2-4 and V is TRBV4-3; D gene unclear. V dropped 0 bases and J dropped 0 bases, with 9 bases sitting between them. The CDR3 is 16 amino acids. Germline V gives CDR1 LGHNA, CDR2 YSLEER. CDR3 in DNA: TGCGCCAGCAGCCAAGATGGAGCTGTAGCCAAAAACATTCAGTACTTC. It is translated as CASSQDGAVAKNIQYF.

As DNA, the CDR3 is TGCAGCGTTGAAGGGGGGGCGGATGAGCAGTTCTTC. This sequence encodes CSVEGGADEQFF. The chain recombines TRBV29-1 with TRBJ2-1; D is possibly TRBD1 or TRBD2 (6 bases each). Germline CDR1 SQVTM, CDR2 ANQGSEA. The CDR3 runs to 12 residues. Trimming stripped 1 base from V and 8 bases from J, with 9 bases between.

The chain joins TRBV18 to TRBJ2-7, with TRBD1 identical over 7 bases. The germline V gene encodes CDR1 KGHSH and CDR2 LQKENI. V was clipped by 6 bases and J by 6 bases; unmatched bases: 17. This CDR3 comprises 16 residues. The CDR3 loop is CASSLSQDRDRAEQYF. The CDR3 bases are TGTGCCAGCTCTCTTTCCCAAGACCGGGACAGAGCCGAGCAGTACTTC.

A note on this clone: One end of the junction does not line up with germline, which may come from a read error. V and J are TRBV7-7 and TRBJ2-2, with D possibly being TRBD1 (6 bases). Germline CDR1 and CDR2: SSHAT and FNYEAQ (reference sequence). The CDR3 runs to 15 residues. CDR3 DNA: TGTGCTAGCAGCTGGGGCAGGGGAGACACCGGGGAGCTGTTTTTT. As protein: CASSWGRGDTGELFF.

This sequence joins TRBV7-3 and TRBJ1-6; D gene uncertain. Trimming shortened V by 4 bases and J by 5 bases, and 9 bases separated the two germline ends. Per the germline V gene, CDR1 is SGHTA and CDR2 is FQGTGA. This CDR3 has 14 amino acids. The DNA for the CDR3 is TGTGCCAGCAGCTCACTTAATAATAATTCACCCCTCCACTTT. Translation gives CASSSLNNNSPLHF.

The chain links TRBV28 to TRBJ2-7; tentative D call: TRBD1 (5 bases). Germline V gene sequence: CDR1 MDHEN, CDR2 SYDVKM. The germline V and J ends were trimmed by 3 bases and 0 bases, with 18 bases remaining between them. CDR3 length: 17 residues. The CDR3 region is CASSFGVLGAYSYEQYF. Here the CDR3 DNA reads TGTGCCAGCAGTTTTGGGGTTTTAGGGGCATACTCCTACGAGCAGTACTTC.